A selection of T cell receptor beta chains follows, all from one sample in a study of blood T cell repertoires in COVID-19. Some clones are missing from TCRdb's copy, which holds only in-frame ones; the method was immunoSEQ multiplex PCR. The sample gives a few hundred thousand clones, approximately 83% of which show up once; 2.1% is in the top ten. Sequenced sample: peripheral blood. The receptors shown here come from a young woman who had recovered from COVID-19. The CDR3 runs from the conserved cysteine through the conserved F or W. The D gene is left open where the match is weak. Size is omitted from some rows. Given values are once, few, many or a class for expanded clones.

v_call	clone_size	d_call	j_call	cdr3_nt	cdr3_aa
TRBV5-8	.	TRBD2	TRBJ2-5	TGTGCCAGCAGCGAGGGACTAGCGGGGGGGCAAGAGACCCAGTACTTC	CASSEGLAGGQETQYF
TRBV19	.	.	TRBJ1-2	TGTGCCAGTAGTTCGGGGGGGGACGGAACCTTCTATGGCTACACCTTC	CASSSGGDGTFYGYTF
TRBV4-2	few	.	TRBJ2-7	TGTGCCAGCAGCCTGGGCCAGAACTTAGTCGAGCAGTACTTC	CASSLGQNLVEQYF
TRBV18	.	.	TRBJ1-5	TGTGCCAGCTCACCTAACCCACCGGGAAATACCAATCAGCCCCAGCATTTT	CASSPNPPGNTNQPQHF
TRBV7-6	.	TRBD2	TRBJ2-3	TGTGCCAGCAGTAAAGAGGTAGCGGGGGTCCCAGATACGCAGTATTTT	CASSKEVAGVPDTQYF
TRBV9	.	.	TRBJ1-1	TGTGCCAGCAGCGTTTCCGGGTGGGACACTGAAGCTTTCTTT	CASSVSGWDTEAFF
TRBV19	once	.	TRBJ2-3	TGTGCCAGTAGTCCCGCCATTAGCGCGCGCACAGATACGCAGTATTTT	CASSPAISARTDTQYF
TRBV19	once	TRBD2	TRBJ2-3	TGTGCCAGCAGACTAGCGGGAGCCGATACGCAGTATTTT	CASRLAGADTQYF
TRBV19	.	TRBD1	TRBJ1-2	TGTGCCAGTAGTATAGAACCGACAGGGGGCAAAGGGGGCTACACCTTC	CASSIEPTGGKGGYTF
TRBV11-2	once	.	TRBJ2-3	TGTGCCAGCAGCTTAGAGTGGGGGGCAGATACGCAGTATTTT	CASSLEWGADTQYF
TRBV6-4	.	TRBD2	TRBJ2-1	TGTGCCAGCACTCCTAGCGGGAGAATCAATGAGCAGTTCTTC	CASTPSGRINEQFF
TRBV4-1	once	.	TRBJ1-1	TGCGCCAGCAGCCAAAGTGGGACTACTGAAGCTTTCTTT	CASSQSGTTEAFF
TRBV3-1/TRBV3-2	.	TRBD1	TRBJ2-7	TGTGCCAGCAGCCAAGGAGGGACAGGGACACTATCCTACGAGCAGTACTTC	CASSQGGTGTLSYEQYF
TRBV10-3	.	TRBD2	TRBJ2-1	TGTGCCATCAGTGAGTCAGGGGGTAGCGGGAGGGCCGGTGAGCAGTTCTTC	CAISESGGSGRAGEQFF
TRBV19	once	.	TRBJ1-2	TGTGCCAGTAGTGTATCGGCGGCTAACTATGGCTACACCTTC	CASSVSAANYGYTF
TRBV5-1	.	TRBD2	TRBJ2-2	TGCGCCAGCAGCTTGGAAGAAGCGGGAGTCACCGGGGAGCTGTTTTTT	CASSLEEAGVTGELFF
TRBV19	.	TRBD1	TRBJ2-5	TGTGCCAGTAGTTCACAGGGGGGAGGCGAGACCCAGTACTTC	CASSSQGGGETQYF
TRBV30	.	.	TRBJ2-7	TGTGCCTGGAGATTAGGGGCTTCCTACGAGCAGTACTTC	CAWRLGASYEQYF
TRBV29-1	few	.	TRBJ1-5	TGCAGCGTTGTTCCAACAGGCAATCAGCCCCAGCATTTT	CSVVPTGNQPQHF
TRBV11-2	.	.	TRBJ2-7	TGTGCCAGCAGCTTAGTGAGGTCCTACGAGCAGTACTTC	CASSLVRSYEQYF
TRBV25-1	few	TRBD2	TRBJ2-3	TGTGCCAGCAGTGGGTCAGCGGGACGGTTGGGAGCGCAGTATTTT	CASSGSAGRLGAQYF
TRBV5-1	.	.	TRBJ1-6	TGCGCCACCTCGGGGGGAACAACACCCCTCCACTTT	CATSGGTTPLHF
TRBV2	.	TRBD1	TRBJ1-5	TGTGCCAGCAGTGACAGGGGGCTAGGACAGCCCCAGCATTTT	CASSDRGLGQPQHF
TRBV10-3	.	TRBD2	TRBJ2-1	TGTGCCATCAGAATCACTAGCGGGGGCTCCAATGAGCAGTTCTTC	CAIRITSGGSNEQFF
TRBV28	.	TRBD1	TRBJ1-6	TGTGCCAGCAAACAGGGGCGGTCACCCCTCCACTTT	CASKQGRSPLHF
TRBV2	few	TRBD1	TRBJ2-2	TGTGCCAGCAGCCGTGGGACAGGGAGTCGGACCGGGGAGCTGTTTTTT	CASSRGTGSRTGELFF
TRBV6-5	.	TRBD2	TRBJ2-3	TGTGCCAGCAGTCCTCTAGCGGGAGACGATACGCAGTATTTT	CASSPLAGDDTQYF
TRBV3-1/TRBV3-2	few	TRBD1	TRBJ1-4	TGTGCCAGCAGCCAAACAGGGGTGGCTGAAAAACTGTTTTTT	CASSQTGVAEKLFF
TRBV5-4	few	.	TRBJ2-3	TGTGCCAGCAGCTTGTCCAGAAAACCAGATACGCAGTATTTT	CASSLSRKPDTQYF
TRBV2	.	TRBD2	TRBJ2-2	TGTGCCAGCAGTGCCCCCTCTAGCGGGGAGTACACCGGGGAGCTGTTTTTT	CASSAPSSGEYTGELFF
TRBV29-1	.	.	TRBJ1-5	TGCAGCGTGCGGGACCCTGGGACGAGTCAGCCCCAGCATTTT	CSVRDPGTSQPQHF
TRBV5-4	few	TRBD1	TRBJ1-2	TGTGCCAGCAGCGGGGAGAGGGGGCACTATGGCTACACCTTC	CASSGERGHYGYTF
TRBV12-3/TRBV12-4	.	.	TRBJ2-4	TGTGCCAGCAGTTTAGCCGGGGGAAACATTCAGTACTTC	CASSLAGGNIQYF
TRBV19	.	.	TRBJ1-5	TGTGCCAGTAGTACCGACACCCTTCAGCCCCAGCATTTT	CASSTDTLQPQHF
TRBV6-5	.	.	TRBJ1-1	TGTGCCAGCAGTCTCAGGGGGAACACTGAAGCTTTCTTT	CASSLRGNTEAFF
TRBV7-2	.	TRBD1	TRBJ2-5	TGTGCCAGCAGCTTAGGGACAGGGGATCAAGAGACCCAGTACTTC	CASSLGTGDQETQYF
TRBV15	.	.	TRBJ1-4	TGTGCCACCAGCAGGGGGCGGGGGGCTGATGAAAAACTGTTTTTT	CATSRGRGADEKLFF
TRBV28	.	TRBD1	TRBJ1-2	TGTGCCAGCAGTAACAGGGGAGCTAACTATGGCTACACCTTC	CASSNRGANYGYTF
TRBV3-1/TRBV3-2	once	.	TRBJ2-1	TGTGCCAGCAGCCAAGGGGCCAATGAGCAGTTCTTC	CASSQGANEQFF
TRBV14	.	.	TRBJ2-2	TGTGCCAGCAGCCAAGATCTCCACTCCTGGAACACCGGGGAGCTGTTTTTT	CASSQDLHSWNTGELFF